This T cell receptor beta chain derives from a study of glioma-infiltrating T cells. Turning to the study itself: Low-grade gliomas were grade II; glioblastomas were grade IV at initial diagnosis. Whole-study findings and limits: A blood CDR3 motif signature was depleted in highly divergent patients.

The CDR3 loop spans 14 amino acids. CDR1 MDHEN and CDR2 SYDVKM come from the germline V gene. A word on this clonotype: The antigen remains undetermined. This may stem from a read error, because a much larger clone lies one nucleotide away.

Using RNA template, CDR3s of TCR alpha and beta were amplified with iRepertoire arm-PCR. TCRdb analysed the multiplex PCR reads with MiXCR anew, one entry per CDR3 protein. Counted here are about 380,000 distinct CDR3 sequences, more than 35% occurring once; the ten biggest clones make up about 12%. The chain couples TRBV28 to TRBJ1-1; possible D gene TRBD1, 6 bases. The sample was glioma tissue, nonneoplastic brain tissue, or PBMCs (not recorded which). This TCR was sampled from a human donor with low-grade glioma or glioblastoma, undergoing nonglioma brain surgery, or in good health (not recorded which). This CDR3 is CASNSGHSIAEASF. CDR3 sequence (DNA): TGTGCCAGCAATTCGGGACACAGTATCGCTGAAGCTTCCTTT.